This T cell receptor beta chain comes out of a study of CD8+ T cells in alopecia areata. Study conclusions and caveats: Alopecia totalis/universalis scalp especially showed more expanded CD8+ clones than normal scalp. Scalp sample sequencing also detects resident alphabeta T cells of normal skin.

From alopecia areata patients, lesional scalp punch biopsies and peripheral blood were collected. PBMCs yielded sorted CD4+ and CD8+ T cells. Germline V gives CDR1 GTSNPN, CDR2 SVGIG (reference sequence). V lost 2 bases, J lost 0 bases, and 11 bases lay in between. There are 15 residues in the CDR3. cDNA reverse transcribed from extracted RNA served as the sequencing template. Data came from immunoSEQ multiplex PCR; TCRdb stores just in-frame clones and leaves some out. Of some 120,000 clones in the sample, roughly 50% are singletons; the top ten hold 8% to 11%. As to this clone: Antigen unknown.

Sequencing was carried out using NKG2D-low CD8+ T cells sorted from blood. The J gene is TRBJ2-1, the V gene TRBV30; maybe TRBD1 (6 bases). The origin of this receptor is a human donor with alopecia areata. CDR3 sequence reads: CAWSRGSSSYNEQFF. The CDR3 DNA follows: TGTGCCTGGAGTAGGGGGTCTAGCTCCTACAATGAGCAGTTCTTC.